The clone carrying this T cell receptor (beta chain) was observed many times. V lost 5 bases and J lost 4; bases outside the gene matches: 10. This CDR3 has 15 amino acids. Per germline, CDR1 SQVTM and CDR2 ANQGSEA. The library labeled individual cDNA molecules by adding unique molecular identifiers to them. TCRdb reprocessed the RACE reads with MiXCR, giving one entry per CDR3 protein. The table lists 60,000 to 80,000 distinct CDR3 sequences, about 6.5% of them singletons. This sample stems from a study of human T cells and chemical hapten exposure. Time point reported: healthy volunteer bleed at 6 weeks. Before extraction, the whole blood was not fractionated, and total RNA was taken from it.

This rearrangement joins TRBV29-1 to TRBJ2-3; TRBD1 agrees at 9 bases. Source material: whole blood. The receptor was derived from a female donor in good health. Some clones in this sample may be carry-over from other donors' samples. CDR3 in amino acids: CSVQVKGTGPDTQYF. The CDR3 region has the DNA TGCAGCGTTCAAGTGAAGGGGACAGGGCCAGATACGCAGTATTTT.